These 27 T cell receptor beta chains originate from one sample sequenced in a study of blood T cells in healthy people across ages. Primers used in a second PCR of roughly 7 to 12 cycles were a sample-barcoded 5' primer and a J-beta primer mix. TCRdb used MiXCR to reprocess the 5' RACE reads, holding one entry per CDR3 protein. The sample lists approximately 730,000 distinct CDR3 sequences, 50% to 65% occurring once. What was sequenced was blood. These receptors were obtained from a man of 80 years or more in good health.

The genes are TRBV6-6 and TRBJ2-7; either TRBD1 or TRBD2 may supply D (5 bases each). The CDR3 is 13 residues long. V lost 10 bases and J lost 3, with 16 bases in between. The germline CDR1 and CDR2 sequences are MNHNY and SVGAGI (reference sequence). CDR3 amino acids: CATNRGYYYEQYF. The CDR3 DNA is TGTGCCACCAACCGGGGCTACTACTACGAGCAGTACTTC.

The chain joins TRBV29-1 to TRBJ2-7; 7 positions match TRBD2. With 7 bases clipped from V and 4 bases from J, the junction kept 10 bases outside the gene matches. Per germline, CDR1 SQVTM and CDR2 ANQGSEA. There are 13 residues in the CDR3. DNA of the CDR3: TGCAGCGCAACGGGGGGACGGGGATACGAGCAGTACTTC. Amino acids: CSATGGRGYEQYF.

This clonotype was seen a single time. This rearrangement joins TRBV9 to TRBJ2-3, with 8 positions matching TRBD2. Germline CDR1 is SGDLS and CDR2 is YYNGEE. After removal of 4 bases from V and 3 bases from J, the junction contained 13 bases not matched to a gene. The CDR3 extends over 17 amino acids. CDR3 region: CASSPHLPGLGTDTQYF. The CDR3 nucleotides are TGTGCCAGCAGCCCCCACCTGCCGGGACTAGGGACAGATACGCAGTATTTT.

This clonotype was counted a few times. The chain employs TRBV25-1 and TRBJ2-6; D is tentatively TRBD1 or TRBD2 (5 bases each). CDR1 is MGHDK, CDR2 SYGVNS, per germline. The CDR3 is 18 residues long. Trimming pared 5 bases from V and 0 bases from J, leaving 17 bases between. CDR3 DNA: TGTGCCAGCAGTCCCCTGACAGCGGTCGACTCTGGGGCCAACGTCCTGACTTTC. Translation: CASSPLTAVDSGANVLTF.

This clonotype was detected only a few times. CDR3 nucleotide sequence: TGTGCCACCGATCGGGGGGACGGGCTTAACTATGGCTACACCTTC. Translation: CATDRGDGLNYGYTF. V gene TRBV6-1 combines with J gene TRBJ1-2; D possibly corresponds to TRBD1 (5 bases). The V end was cut by 10 bases, the J end by 1 base, with 19 bases between. The CDR3 is 15 residues long. CDR1 MNHNS and CDR2 SASEGT come from the germline V gene.

The CDR3 DNA reads TGTGCCAGCAGTGAGGGGGCCAGAGACGCGTATTTT. It encodes CASSEGARDAYF. The gene calls are TRBV25-1 and TRBJ2-3; weak D call: TRBD1 (6 bases). CDR3 size: 12 residues. Trimming left V 3 bases short and J 14 bases short, with 15 bases between. CDR1 and CDR2 (germline): MGHDK, SYGVNS.

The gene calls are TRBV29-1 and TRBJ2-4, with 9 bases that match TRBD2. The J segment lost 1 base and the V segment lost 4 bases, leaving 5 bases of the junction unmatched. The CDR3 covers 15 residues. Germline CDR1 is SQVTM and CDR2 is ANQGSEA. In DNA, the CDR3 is TGCAGCGTTGGGCTTAGCGGGAGCGCCAAAAACATTCAGTACTTC. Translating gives CSVGLSGSAKNIQYF.

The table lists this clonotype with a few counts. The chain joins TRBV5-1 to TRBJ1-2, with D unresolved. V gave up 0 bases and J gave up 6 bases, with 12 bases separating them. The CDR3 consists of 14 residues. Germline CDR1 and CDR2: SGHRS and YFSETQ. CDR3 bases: TGCGCCAGCAGCTTGGTACAGTCGGCAGATGGCTACACCTTC. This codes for CASSLVQSADGYTF.

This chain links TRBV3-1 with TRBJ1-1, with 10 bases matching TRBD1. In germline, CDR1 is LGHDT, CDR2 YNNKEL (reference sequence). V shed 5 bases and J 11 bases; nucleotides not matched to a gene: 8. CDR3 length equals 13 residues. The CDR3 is CASSFRQGAAAFF. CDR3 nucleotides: TGTGCCAGCAGCTTCCGACAGGGGGCAGCGGCTTTCTTT.

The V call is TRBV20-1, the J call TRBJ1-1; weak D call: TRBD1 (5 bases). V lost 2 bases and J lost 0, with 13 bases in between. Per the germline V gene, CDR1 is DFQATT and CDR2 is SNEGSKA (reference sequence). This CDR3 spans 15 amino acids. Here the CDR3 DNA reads TGCAGTGCTAGACCTGGGGACGGACTGAACACTGAAGCTTTCTTT. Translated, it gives CSARPGDGLNTEAFF.

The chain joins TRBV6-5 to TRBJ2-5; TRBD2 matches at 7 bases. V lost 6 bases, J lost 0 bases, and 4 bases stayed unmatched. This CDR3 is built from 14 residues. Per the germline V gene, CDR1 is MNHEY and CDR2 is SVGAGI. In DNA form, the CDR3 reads TGTGCCAGCAGGGGGGACTACCACCAAGAGACCCAGTACTTC. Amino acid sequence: CASRGDYHQETQYF.

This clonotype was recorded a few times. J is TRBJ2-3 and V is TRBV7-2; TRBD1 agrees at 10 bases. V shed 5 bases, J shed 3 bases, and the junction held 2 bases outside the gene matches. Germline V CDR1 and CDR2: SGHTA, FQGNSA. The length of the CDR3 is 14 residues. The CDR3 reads CASSKGQGTDTQYF. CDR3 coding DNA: TGTGCCAGCAGCAAGGGACAGGGGACAGATACGCAGTATTTT.

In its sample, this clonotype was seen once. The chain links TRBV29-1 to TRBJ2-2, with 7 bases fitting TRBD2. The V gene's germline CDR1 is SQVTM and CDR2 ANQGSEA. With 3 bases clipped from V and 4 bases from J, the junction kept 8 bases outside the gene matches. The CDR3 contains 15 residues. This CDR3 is CSVDRVAGTTGELFF. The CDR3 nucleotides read TGCAGCGTTGATCGCGTAGCGGGTACCACCGGGGAGCTGTTTTTT.

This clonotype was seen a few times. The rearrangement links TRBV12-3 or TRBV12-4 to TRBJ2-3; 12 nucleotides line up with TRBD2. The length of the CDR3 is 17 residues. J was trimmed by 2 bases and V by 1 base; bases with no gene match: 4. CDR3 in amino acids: CASSLGLAGGLTDTQYF. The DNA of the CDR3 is TGTGCCAGCAGTTTAGGCCTAGCGGGAGGGCTCACAGATACGCAGTATTTT.

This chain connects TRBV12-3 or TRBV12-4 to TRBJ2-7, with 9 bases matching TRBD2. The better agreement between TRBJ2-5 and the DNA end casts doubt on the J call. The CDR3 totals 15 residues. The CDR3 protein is CASSTGTSIRETQYF. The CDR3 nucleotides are TGTGCCAGCAGTACCGGGACTAGCATTCGGGAGACCCAGTACTTC.

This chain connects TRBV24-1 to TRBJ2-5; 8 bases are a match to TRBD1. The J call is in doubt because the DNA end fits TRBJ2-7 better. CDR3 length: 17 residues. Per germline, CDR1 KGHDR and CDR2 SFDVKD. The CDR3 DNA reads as TGTGCCACCAGTGATGCCTCCGGGACAGGCATGAAGGGCGAGCAGTACTTC. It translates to CATSDASGTGMKGEQYF.

Written as DNA, the CDR3 is TGCGCCAGCAGCGAACCGGGGGGCGACGAGCAGTACTTC. Protein: CASSEPGGDEQYF. V gene TRBV5-1 combines with J gene TRBJ2-5; perhaps TRBD2 as D (7 bases). The DNA end is a closer match to TRBJ2-7, so the J assignment may be wrong. Germline values: CDR1 SGHRS, CDR2 YFSETQ. CDR3 size: 13 residues.

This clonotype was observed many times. CDR3 loop: CSVEGGRLQETQYF. For the CDR3, the DNA is TGCAGCGTTGAAGGGGGGCGACTTCAAGAGACCCAGTACTTC. V gene TRBV29-1 combines with J gene TRBJ2-5, with D maybe TRBD1 (6 bases). V was shortened by 1 base and J by 2 bases, with 11 bases between the two germline ends. Germline CDR1 SQVTM, CDR2 ANQGSEA. The CDR3 contains 14 residues.

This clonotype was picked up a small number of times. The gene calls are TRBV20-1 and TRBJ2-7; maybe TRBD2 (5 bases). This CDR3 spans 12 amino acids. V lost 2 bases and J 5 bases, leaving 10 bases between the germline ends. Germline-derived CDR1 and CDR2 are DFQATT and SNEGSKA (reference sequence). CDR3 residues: CSARIWRDEQYF. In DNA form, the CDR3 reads TGCAGTGCTAGAATATGGCGGGACGAGCAGTACTTC.

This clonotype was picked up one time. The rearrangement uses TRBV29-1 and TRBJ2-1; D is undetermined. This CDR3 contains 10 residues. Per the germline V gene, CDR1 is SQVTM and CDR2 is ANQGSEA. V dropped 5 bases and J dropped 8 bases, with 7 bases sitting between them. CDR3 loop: CSVNLDEQFF. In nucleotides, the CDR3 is TGCAGCGTTAACCTCGATGAGCAGTTCTTC.

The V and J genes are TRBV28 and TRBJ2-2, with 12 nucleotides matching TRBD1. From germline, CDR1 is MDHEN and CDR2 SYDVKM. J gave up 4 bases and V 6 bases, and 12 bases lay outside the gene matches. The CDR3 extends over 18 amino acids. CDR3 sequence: CASSSGTGGASGTGELFF. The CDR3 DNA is TGTGCCAGCAGCTCCGGGACAGGGGGCGCCTCGGGCACCGGGGAGCTGTTTTTT.

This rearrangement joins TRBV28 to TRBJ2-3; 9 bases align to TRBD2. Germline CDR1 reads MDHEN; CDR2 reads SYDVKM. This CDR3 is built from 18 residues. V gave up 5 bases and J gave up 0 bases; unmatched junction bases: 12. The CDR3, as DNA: TGTGCCAGCAGTGACGGGGATGGCGGGAGGGTTAGCACAGATACGCAGTATTTT. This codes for CASSDGDGGRVSTDTQYF.

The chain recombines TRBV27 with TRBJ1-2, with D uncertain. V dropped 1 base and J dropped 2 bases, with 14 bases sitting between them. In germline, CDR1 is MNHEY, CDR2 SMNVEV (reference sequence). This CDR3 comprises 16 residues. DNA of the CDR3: TGTGCCAGCAGTTTATTGGTGGGTACGGCCAACTATGGCTACACCTTC. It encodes CASSLLVGTANYGYTF.

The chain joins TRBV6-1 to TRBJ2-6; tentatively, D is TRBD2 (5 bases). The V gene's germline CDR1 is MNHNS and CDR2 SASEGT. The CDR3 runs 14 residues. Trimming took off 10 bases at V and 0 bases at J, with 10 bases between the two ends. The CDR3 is CATGISSGANVLTF. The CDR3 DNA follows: TGTGCCACGGGGATCAGCTCTGGGGCCAACGTCCTGACTTTC.

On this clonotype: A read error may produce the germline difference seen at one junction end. CDR3 loop: CASSVGAGYNTGAFF. The CDR3 coding sequence is TGTGCCAGCAGCGTAGGGGCGGGATACAACACTGGAGCTTTCTTT. The chain carries TRBV9 and TRBJ1-1, with D unclear. Germline V gene data show CDR1 as SGDLS and CDR2 as YYNGEE. The CDR3 is 15 residues long.

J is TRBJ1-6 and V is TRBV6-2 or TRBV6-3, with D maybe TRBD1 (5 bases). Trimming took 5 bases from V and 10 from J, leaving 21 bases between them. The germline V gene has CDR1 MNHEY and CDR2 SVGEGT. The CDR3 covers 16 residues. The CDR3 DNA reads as TGTGCCAGCAGTCTTCCTCCGGGACCGTATGACTCACCCCTCCACTTT. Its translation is CASSLPPGPYDSPLHF.

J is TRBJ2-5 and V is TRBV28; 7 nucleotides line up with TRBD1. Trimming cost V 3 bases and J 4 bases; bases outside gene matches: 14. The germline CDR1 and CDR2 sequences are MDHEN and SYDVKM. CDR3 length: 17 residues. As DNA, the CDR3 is TGTGCCAGCAGTTTCCCCCGACAGGGCCACTCCCGAGAGACCCAGTACTTC. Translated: CASSFPRQGHSRETQYF.